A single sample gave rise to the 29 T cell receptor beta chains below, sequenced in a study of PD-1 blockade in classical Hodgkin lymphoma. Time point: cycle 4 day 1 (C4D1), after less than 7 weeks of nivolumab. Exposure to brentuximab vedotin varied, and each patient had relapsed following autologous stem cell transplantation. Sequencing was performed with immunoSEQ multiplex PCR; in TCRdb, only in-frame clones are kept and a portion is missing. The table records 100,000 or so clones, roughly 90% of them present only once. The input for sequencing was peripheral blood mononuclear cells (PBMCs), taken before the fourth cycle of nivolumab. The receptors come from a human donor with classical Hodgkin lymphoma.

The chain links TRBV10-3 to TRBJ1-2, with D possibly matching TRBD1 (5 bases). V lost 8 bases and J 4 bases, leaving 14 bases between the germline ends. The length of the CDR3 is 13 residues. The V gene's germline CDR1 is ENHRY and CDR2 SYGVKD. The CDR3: CAIHLAGAYGYTF. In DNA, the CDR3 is TGTGCCATCCACCTGGCCGGGGCCTATGGCTACACCTTC.

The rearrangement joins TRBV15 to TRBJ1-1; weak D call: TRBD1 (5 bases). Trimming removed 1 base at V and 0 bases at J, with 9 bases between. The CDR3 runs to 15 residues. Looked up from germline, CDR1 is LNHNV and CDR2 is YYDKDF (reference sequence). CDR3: CATSRAGRMNTEAFF. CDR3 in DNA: TGTGCCACCAGCAGAGCGGGACGGATGAACACTGAAGCTTTCTTT. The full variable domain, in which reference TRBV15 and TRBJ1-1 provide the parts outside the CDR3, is DAMVIQNPRYQVTQFGKPVTLSCSQTLNHNVMYWYQQKSSQAPKLLFHYYDKDFNNEADTPDNFQSRRPNTSFCFLDIRSPGLGDTAMYLCATSRAGRMNTEAFFGQGTRLTVV.

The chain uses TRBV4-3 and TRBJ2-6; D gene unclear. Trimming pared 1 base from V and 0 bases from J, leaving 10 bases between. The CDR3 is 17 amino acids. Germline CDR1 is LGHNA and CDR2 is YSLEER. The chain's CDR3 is CASSQGEITSGANVLTF. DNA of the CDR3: TGCGCCAGCAGCCAAGGGGAAATCACCTCTGGGGCCAACGTCCTGACTTTC.

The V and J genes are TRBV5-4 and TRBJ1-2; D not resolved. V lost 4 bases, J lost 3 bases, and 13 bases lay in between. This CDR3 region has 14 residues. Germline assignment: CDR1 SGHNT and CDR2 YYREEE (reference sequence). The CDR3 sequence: CASSPATPHYGYTF. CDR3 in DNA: TGTGCCAGCAGCCCCGCTACCCCACACTATGGCTACACCTTC.

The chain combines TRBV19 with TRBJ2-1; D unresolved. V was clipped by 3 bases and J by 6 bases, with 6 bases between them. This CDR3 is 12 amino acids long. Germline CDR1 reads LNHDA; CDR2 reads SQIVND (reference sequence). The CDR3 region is CASSMWRNEQFF. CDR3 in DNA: TGTGCCAGTAGTATGTGGCGCAATGAGCAGTTCTTC. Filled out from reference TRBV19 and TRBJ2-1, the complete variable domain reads DGGITQSPKYLFRKEGQNVTLSCEQNLNHDAMYWYRQDPGQGLRLIYYSQIVNDFQKGDIAEGYSVSREKKESFPLTVTSAQKNPTAFYLCASSMWRNEQFFGPGTRLTVL.

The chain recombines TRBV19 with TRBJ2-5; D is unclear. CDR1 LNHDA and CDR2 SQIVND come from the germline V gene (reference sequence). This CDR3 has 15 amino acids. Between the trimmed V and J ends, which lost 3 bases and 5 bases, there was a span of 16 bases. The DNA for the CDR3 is TGTGCCAGTAGTATTGGATTCCCTCGTAGTGAGACCCAGTACTTC. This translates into CASSIGFPRSETQYF.

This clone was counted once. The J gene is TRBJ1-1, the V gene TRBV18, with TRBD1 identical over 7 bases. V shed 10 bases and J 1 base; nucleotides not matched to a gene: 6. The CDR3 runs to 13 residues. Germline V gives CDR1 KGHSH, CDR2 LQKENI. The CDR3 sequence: CATRGQKNTEAFF. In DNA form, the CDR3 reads TGTGCCACCCGGGGACAGAAGAACACTGAAGCTTTCTTT.

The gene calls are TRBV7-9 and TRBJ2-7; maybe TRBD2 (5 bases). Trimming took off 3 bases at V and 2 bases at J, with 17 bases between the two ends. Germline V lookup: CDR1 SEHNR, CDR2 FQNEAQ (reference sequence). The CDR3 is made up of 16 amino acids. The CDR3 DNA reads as TGTGCCAGCAGCTTGAGGGAGTCCCGCCGGGCCTACGAGCAGTACTTC. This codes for CASSLRESRRAYEQYF.

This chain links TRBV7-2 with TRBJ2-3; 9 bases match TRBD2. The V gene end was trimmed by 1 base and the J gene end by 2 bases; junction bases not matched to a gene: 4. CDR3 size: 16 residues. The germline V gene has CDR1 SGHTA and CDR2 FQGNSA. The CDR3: CASSLGLADHTDTQYF. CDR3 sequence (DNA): TGTGCCAGCAGCTTAGGACTAGCGGACCACACAGATACGCAGTATTTT.

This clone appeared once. In DNA form, the CDR3 reads TGTGCCAGCAGCTTCACCGGGACAGCTAACACTGAAGCTTTCTTT. It encodes CASSFTGTANTEAFF. The chain employs TRBV7-2 and TRBJ1-1; 7 nucleotides line up with TRBD1. Germline V gene lookup returns CDR1 SGHTA and CDR2 FQGNSA. The CDR3 has 15 residues. V shed 3 bases, J shed 2 bases, and the junction held 6 bases outside the gene matches. Complete variable domain (other parts from reference TRBV7-2 and TRBJ1-1): GAGVSQSPSNKVTEKGKDVELRCDPISGHTALYWYRQSLGQGLEFLIYFQGNSAPDKSGLPSDRFSAERTGGSVSTLTIQRTQQEDSAVYLCASSFTGTANTEAFFGQGTRLTVV.

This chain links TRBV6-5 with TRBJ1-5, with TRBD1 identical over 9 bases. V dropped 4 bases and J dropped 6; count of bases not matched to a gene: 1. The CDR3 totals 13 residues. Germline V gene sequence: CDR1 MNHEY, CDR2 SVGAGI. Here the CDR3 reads CASSWTGVQPQHF. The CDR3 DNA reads TGTGCCAGCAGTTGGACAGGGGTTCAGCCCCAGCATTTT.

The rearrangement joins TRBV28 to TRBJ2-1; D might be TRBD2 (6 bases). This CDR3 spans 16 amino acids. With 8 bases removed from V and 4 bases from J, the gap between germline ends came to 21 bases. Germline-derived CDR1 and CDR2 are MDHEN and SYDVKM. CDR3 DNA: TGTGCCAGCGACATGAAGACGGGACTTACATACAATGAGCAGTTCTTC. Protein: CASDMKTGLTYNEQFF.

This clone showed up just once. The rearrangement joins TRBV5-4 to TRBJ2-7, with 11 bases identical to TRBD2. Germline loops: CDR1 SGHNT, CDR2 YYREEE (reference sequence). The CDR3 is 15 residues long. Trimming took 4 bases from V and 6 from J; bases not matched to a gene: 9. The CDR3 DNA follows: TGTGCCAGCAGCGGAACGACTAGCGGGACAACCGAGCAGTACTTC. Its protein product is CASSGTTSGTTEQYF.

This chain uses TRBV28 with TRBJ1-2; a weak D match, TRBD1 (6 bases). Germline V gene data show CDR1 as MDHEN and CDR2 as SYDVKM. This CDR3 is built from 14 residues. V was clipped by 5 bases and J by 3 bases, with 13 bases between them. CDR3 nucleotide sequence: TGTGCCAGCAGTGGCCAGAGGGGGGACTATGGCTACACCTTC. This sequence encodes CASSGQRGDYGYTF.

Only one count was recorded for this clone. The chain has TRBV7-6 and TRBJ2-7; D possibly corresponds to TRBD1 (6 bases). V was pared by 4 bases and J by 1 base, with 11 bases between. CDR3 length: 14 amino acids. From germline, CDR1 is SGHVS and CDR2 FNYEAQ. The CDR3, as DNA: TGTGCCAGCAGCTCTGAGGGACAATCCTACGAGCAGTACTTC. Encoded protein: CASSSEGQSYEQYF.

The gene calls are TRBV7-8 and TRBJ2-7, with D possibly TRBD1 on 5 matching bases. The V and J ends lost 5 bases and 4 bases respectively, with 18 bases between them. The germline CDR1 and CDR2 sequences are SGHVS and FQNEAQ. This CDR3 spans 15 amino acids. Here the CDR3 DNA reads TGTGCCAGCAGCCGTGACAGAGCGAAGATTTACGAGCAGTACTTC. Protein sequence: CASSRDRAKIYEQYF.

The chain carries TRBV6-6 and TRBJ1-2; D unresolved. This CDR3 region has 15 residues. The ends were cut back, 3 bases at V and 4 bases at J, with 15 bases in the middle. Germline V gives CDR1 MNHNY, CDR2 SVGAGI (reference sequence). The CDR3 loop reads CASSYKAGGSYGYTF. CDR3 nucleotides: TGTGCCAGCAGTTATAAGGCAGGTGGGAGCTATGGCTACACCTTC.

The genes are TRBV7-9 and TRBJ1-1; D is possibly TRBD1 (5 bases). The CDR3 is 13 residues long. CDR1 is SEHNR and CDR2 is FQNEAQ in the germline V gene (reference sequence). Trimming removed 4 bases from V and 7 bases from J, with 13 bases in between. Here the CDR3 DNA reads TGTGCCAGCAGCTCCTCAGTAGGGGTTGAAGCTTTCTTT. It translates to CASSSSVGVEAFF. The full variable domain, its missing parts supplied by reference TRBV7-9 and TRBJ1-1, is DTGVSQNPRHKITKRGQNVTFRCDPISEHNRLYWYRQTLGQGPEFLTYFQNEAQLEKSRLLSDRFSAERPKGSFSTLEIQRTEQGDSAMYLCASSSSVGVEAFFGQGTRLTVV.

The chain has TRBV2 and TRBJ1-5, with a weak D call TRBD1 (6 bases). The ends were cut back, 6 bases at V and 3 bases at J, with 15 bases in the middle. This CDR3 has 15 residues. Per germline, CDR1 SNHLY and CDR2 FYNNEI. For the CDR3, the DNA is TGTGCCAGCAGATCGGGGGGGGGCTACAATCAGCCCCAGCATTTT. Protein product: CASRSGGGYNQPQHF.

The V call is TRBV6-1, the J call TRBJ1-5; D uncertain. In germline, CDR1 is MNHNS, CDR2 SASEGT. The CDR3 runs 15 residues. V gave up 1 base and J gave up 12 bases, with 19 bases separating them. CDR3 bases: TGTGCCAGCAGTGAAGGGGCGGGCGGTGGATCGCTCCAGCATTTT. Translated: CASSEGAGGGSLQHF.

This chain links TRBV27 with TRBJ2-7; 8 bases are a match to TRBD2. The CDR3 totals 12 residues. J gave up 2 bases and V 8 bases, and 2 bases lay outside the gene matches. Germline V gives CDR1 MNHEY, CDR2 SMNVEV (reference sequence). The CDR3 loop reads CASAGGAYEQYF. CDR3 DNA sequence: TGTGCCAGCGCGGGGGGCGCCTACGAGCAGTACTTC.

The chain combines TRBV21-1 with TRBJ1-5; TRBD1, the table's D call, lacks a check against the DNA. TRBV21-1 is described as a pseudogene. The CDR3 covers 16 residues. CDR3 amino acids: CASSKVGGQGNQPQHF. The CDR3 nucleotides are TGTGCCAGCAGCAAAGTGGGGGGACAGGGAAATCAGCCCCAGCATTTT.

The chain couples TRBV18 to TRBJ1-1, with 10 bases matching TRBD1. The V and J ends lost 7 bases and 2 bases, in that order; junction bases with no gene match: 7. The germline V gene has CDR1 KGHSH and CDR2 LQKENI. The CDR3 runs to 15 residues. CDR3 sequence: CASYGDRGHNTEAFF. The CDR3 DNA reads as TGTGCCAGCTACGGGGACAGGGGACATAACACTGAAGCTTTCTTT.

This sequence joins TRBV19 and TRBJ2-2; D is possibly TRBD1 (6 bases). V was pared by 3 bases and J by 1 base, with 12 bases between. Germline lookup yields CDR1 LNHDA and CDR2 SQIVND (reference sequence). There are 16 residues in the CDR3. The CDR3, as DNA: TGTGCCAGTAGTATTCGGACAGCTTTGAACACCGGGGAGCTGTTTTTT. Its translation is CASSIRTALNTGELFF.

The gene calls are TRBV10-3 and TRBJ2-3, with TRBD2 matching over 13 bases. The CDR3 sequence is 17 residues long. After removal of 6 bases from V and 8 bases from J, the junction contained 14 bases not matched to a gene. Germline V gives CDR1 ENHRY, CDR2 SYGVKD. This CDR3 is CAIRNPGTSGDMATQYF. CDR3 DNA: TGTGCCATCAGGAACCCCGGGACTAGCGGGGACATGGCTACGCAGTATTTT.

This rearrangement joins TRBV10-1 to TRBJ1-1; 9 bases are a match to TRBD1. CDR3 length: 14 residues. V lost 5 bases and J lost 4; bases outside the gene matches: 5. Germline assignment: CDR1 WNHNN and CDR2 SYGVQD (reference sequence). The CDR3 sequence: CASSRDREVTEAFF. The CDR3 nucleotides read TGCGCCAGCAGTCGGGACAGGGAGGTCACTGAAGCTTTCTTT.

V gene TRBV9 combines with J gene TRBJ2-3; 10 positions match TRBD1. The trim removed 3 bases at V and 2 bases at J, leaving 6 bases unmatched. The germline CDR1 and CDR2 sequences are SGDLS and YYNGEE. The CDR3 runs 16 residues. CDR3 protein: CASSGQTGGLTDTQYF. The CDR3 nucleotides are TGTGCCAGCAGCGGCCAGACAGGGGGCCTCACAGATACGCAGTATTTT.

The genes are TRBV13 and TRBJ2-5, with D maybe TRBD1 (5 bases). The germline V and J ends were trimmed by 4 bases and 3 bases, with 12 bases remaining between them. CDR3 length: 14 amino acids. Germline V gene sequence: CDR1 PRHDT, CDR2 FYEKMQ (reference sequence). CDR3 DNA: TGTGCCAGCAGCTCCCCGACAGCCGAAGAGACCCAGTACTTC. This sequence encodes CASSSPTAEETQYF.

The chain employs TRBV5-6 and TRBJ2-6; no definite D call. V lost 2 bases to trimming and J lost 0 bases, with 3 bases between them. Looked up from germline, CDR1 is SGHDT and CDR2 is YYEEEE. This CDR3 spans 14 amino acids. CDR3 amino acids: CASSFGSGANVLTF. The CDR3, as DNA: TGTGCCAGCAGCTTTGGCTCTGGGGCCAACGTCCTGACTTTC. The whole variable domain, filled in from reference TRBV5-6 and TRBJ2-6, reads DAGVTQSPTHLIKTRGQQVTLRCSPKSGHDTVSWYQQALGQGPQFIFQYYEEEERQRGNFPDRFSGHQFPNYSSELNVNALLLGDSALYLCASSFGSGANVLTFGAGSRLTVL.